This T cell receptor (beta chain) originates from a study of cytomegalovirus exposure and HLA in healthy donors. Study at large: Out of about 180 million T cells, an earlier analysis found 117 million unique TCR beta sequences in total. There were about 85 million unique TCRs (from HLA-typed donors) in an early data release.

Study-wide points: The authors later linked a missense DCLRE1C variant to TCR beta V- and J-gene trimming.

In regard to this clone: Its antigen is unknown.

After removal of 6 bases from V and 4 bases from J, the junction contained 16 bases not matched to a gene. CDR3 length: 17 amino acids. In germline, CDR1 is MDHEN, CDR2 SYDVKM. With 60 Vbeta and 13 Jbeta primers, the PCR was carried out. The table came from immunoSEQ multiplex PCR; TCRdb's copy has only in-frame clones and leaves some out. The data contain 90,000 to 110,000 clones, around 84% of them singletons. The chain is built from TRBV28 and TRBJ1-1; 8 bases agree with TRBD1. The sequence came from a young man in good health and CMV-seronegative. Sequenced input: PBMCs. The CDR3 DNA reads as TGTGCCAGCAGGCTGACAGGGGACATCATATGGGGCACTGAAGCTTTCTTT. Protein sequence: CASRLTGDIIWGTEAFF.